One sample yielded the 30 T cell receptor beta chains listed below, sequenced in a study of shared clonotypes between healthy human individuals. Clones were sequenced by immunoSEQ multiplex PCR, and TCRdb holds only the in-frame ones, with some missing. Of millions of clones in the sample, more than 80% were seen once. The sample taken for sequencing was naive CD4+ T cells sorted from blood. Subset indicated: CD45RA+ positively selected. The receptors here all came from a young man in good health.

This chain links TRBV7-8 with TRBJ1-4, with 8 positions matching TRBD1. Germline V gene data show CDR1 as SGHVS and CDR2 as FQNEAQ. J gave up 5 bases and V 5 bases, and 7 bases lay outside the gene matches. The CDR3 sequence is 15 residues long. CDR3 sequence reads: CASSPRDRKNEKLFF. CDR3 sequence (DNA): TGTGCCAGCAGCCCACGGGACAGGAAGAATGAAAAACTGTTTTTT.

The V call is TRBV4-3, the J call TRBJ1-2; D uncertain. Trimming stripped 4 bases from V and 0 bases from J, with 15 bases between. The CDR3 is 16 amino acids. The V gene's germline CDR1 is LGHNA and CDR2 YSLEER. CDR3 coding DNA: TGCGCCAGCAGCCCCAAGGAGGGCCTAGCTAACTATGGCTACACCTTC. Its translation is CASSPKEGLANYGYTF.

The CDR3 coding sequence is TGTGCCAGCAGCCGAGGGGGGGGAAATGAAAAACTGTTTTTT. Encoded protein: CASSRGGGNEKLFF. The chain has TRBV5-4 and TRBJ1-4, with D possibly TRBD1 on 6 matching bases. Germline loops: CDR1 SGHNT, CDR2 YYREEE (reference sequence). This CDR3 spans 14 amino acids. V lost 4 bases and J lost 5, with 12 bases in between.

This chain uses TRBV2 with TRBJ1-2, with D perhaps TRBD1 (5 bases). V lost 1 base, J lost 7 bases, and 13 bases lay in between. CDR3 size: 14 residues. Germline-derived CDR1 and CDR2 are SNHLY and FYNNEI. The CDR3 nucleotides read TGTGCCAGCAGTGAAGTGGCCGTTGGGGGTGGCTACACCTTC. This sequence encodes CASSEVAVGGGYTF.

Remarks on this clone: The same CDR3 can be traced to other DNA sequences in this sample. The gene calls are TRBV28 and TRBJ2-1; D is uncertain. The length of the CDR3 is 12 residues. V lost 2 bases to trimming and J lost 7 bases, with 6 bases between them. Germline CDR1 and CDR2: MDHEN and SYDVKM. CDR3 in amino acids: CASSLRGNEQFF. The CDR3 nucleotides read TGTGCCAGCAGTTTACGAGGAAATGAGCAGTTCTTC. Looking up the rest from reference TRBV28 and TRBJ2-1 gives the full variable domain: DVKVTQSSRYLVKRTGEKVFLECVQDMDHENMFWYRQDPGLGLRLIYFSYDVKMKEKGDIPEGYSVSREKKERFSLILESASTNQTSMYLCASSLRGNEQFFGPGTRLTVL.

V and J are TRBV7-2 and TRBJ2-3; TRBD2 agrees at 11 bases. Germline V gene sequence: CDR1 SGHTA, CDR2 FQGNSA. This CDR3 region has 16 residues. Trimming removed 4 bases from V and 4 bases from J; junction bases left unmatched: 7. The DNA of the CDR3 is TGTGCCAGCAGCTCCTGGGAACTAGCGGGAGCAGATACGCAGTATTTT. Amino acid sequence: CASSSWELAGADTQYF.

As for this clone: Other nucleotide sequences in the sample specify the same CDR3. This chain uses TRBV19 with TRBJ1-5, with 8 bases matching TRBD1. With V trimmed by 6 bases and J by 1 base, 5 bases remained unmatched. Germline CDR1 LNHDA, CDR2 SQIVND (reference sequence). The CDR3 consists of 15 residues. CDR3 sequence (DNA): TGTGCCAGTAGAACAACAGGGGGAAGCAATCAGCCCCAGCATTTT. It translates to CASRTTGGSNQPQHF.

On this clone: Additional DNA sequences in this sample encode the identical CDR3. This chain connects TRBV18 to TRBJ1-4; 10 bases fit TRBD1. The CDR3 consists of 15 residues. The germline V gene has CDR1 KGHSH and CDR2 LQKENI. The V and J ends lost 0 bases and 7 bases, in that order; junction bases with no gene match: 2. The CDR3 nucleotides read TGTGCCAGCTCACCACCGGGACAGGGGCGTGAAAAACTGTTTTTT. Protein product: CASSPPGQGREKLFF.

The chain has TRBV5-6 and TRBJ1-5; the D gene is possibly TRBD1 (6 bases). V was shortened by 4 bases and J by 4 bases, with 15 bases between the two germline ends. The CDR3 is 15 residues long. Germline CDR1 SGHDT, CDR2 YYEEEE. The CDR3: CASSLWTVSNQPQHF. For the CDR3, the DNA is TGTGCCAGCAGCCTCTGGACAGTCTCTAATCAGCCCCAGCATTTT. The whole variable domain, remainder taken from reference TRBV5-6 and TRBJ1-5, is DAGVTQSPTHLIKTRGQQVTLRCSPKSGHDTVSWYQQALGQGPQFIFQYYEEEERQRGNFPDRFSGHQFPNYSSELNVNALLLGDSALYLCASSLWTVSNQPQHFGDGTRLSIL.

The V call is TRBV29-1, the J call TRBJ1-2; 7 bases are a match to TRBD1. V gave up 6 bases and J gave up 5 bases; unmatched junction bases: 6. CDR1 and CDR2 (germline): SQVTM, ANQGSEA. The CDR3 totals 12 residues. The CDR3 loop is CSVAGTVYGYTF. The CDR3 nucleotides read TGCAGCGTCGCCGGGACAGTTTATGGCTACACCTTC.

The chain combines TRBV9 with TRBJ2-5; tentatively, D is TRBD2 (6 bases). This CDR3 spans 14 amino acids. The V end lost 1 base, the J end lost 4 bases, and 11 bases lay between the germline ends. CDR1 and CDR2 from the germline V gene are SGDLS and YYNGEE. The CDR3 spells CASSVTAGGETQYF. The CDR3 DNA follows: TGTGCCAGCAGCGTAACCGCCGGGGGAGAGACCCAGTACTTC.

The chain has TRBV5-1 and TRBJ2-7; 7 bases fit TRBD1. The trim removed 4 bases at V and 12 bases at J, leaving 16 bases unmatched. CDR1 and CDR2 from the germline V gene are SGHRS and YFSETQ. This CDR3 region has 14 residues. This CDR3 is CASSLSGQMIRRYF. DNA for the CDR3: TGCGCCAGCAGCCTTTCGGGACAGATGATTCGACGGTACTTC.

The V and J genes are TRBV9 and TRBJ2-7; TRBD1 matches 8 bases. Looked up from germline, CDR1 is SGDLS and CDR2 is YYNGEE. The CDR3 sequence is 14 residues long. The trim removed 3 bases at V and 5 bases at J, leaving 7 bases unmatched. CDR3 region: CASSAGQDRDEQYF. CDR3 in DNA: TGTGCCAGCAGCGCCGGGCAGGACAGGGACGAGCAGTACTTC.

The gene calls are TRBV19 and TRBJ2-2; D remains unclear. V was cut by 1 base and J by 5 bases, with 8 bases left in between. The CDR3 length is 14 residues. Germline CDR1 LNHDA, CDR2 SQIVND (reference sequence). This chain's CDR3 is CASSIGAPTGELFF. CDR3 nucleotides: TGTGCCAGTAGTATAGGGGCGCCGACCGGGGAGCTGTTTTTT.

The chain recombines TRBV19 with TRBJ1-1; TRBD1 might be the D (6 bases). Looked up from germline, CDR1 is LNHDA and CDR2 is SQIVND (reference sequence). The CDR3 runs 14 residues. V was pared by 3 bases and J by 8 bases, with 16 bases between. CDR3 protein: CASSIPNRALEAFF. The CDR3 bases are TGTGCCAGTAGTATTCCTAACAGGGCCCTGGAAGCTTTCTTT.

This clone was counted only a few times. The chain employs TRBV9 and TRBJ2-2; D tentatively fits TRBD1 or TRBD2 (5 bases each). This CDR3 spans 15 amino acids. V lost 0 bases and J 7 bases, leaving 13 bases between the germline ends. The germline CDR1 and CDR2 sequences are SGDLS and YYNGEE. CDR3 coding DNA: TGTGCCAGCAGCGTAGGAGGGGCCGCGAGCGGGGAGCTGTTTTTT. This codes for CASSVGGAASGELFF.

This chain connects TRBV7-2 to TRBJ1-1; D might be TRBD1 (5 bases). The V and J ends lost 2 bases and 5 bases respectively, with 15 bases between them. CDR1 is SGHTA, CDR2 FQGNSA, per germline. This CDR3 has 15 amino acids. The CDR3 protein is CASSLFMGVRTEAFF. The CDR3, as DNA: TGTGCCAGCAGCTTATTTATGGGGGTACGGACTGAAGCTTTCTTT.

The gene calls are TRBV21-1 and TRBJ2-5; TRBD1 reflects the table's D call only, with no check against the DNA. TRBV21-1 constitutes a pseudogene. The CDR3 length is 20 residues. DNA of the CDR3: TGTGCCCCGTCTCTAAGGGGGACGGGACAACACCCAAGTCCTCAAGAGACCCAGTACTTC. This codes for CAPSLRGTGQHPSPQETQYF.

The V call is TRBV12-2, the J call TRBJ2-4; whether TRBD1, the table's D call, matches the DNA was not checked. TRBV12-2 constitutes a pseudogene. This CDR3 has 15 residues. This CDR3 reads CASRIRQGSKNIQYF. The CDR3, as DNA: TGTGCAAGTCGAATCAGACAGGGCTCCAAAAACATTCAGTACTTC.

The rearrangement joins TRBV19 to TRBJ2-7; 9 bases agree with TRBD1. The CDR3 totals 14 residues. Germline CDR1 LNHDA, CDR2 SQIVND (reference sequence). V lost 3 bases and J lost 5; bases outside the gene matches: 5. The CDR3 here is CASSITGGVDEQYF. In DNA form, the CDR3 reads TGTGCCAGTAGTATCACAGGGGGCGTCGACGAGCAGTACTTC.

For this clone: This sample includes further DNA sequences coding for the same CDR3. The chain links TRBV5-1 to TRBJ2-5; tentatively, D is TRBD2 (6 bases). CDR1 is SGHRS, CDR2 YFSETQ, per germline. Trimming cost V 2 bases and J 7 bases, with 12 bases left between them. This CDR3 region has 13 residues. CDR3 residues: CASSLEAEGTQYF. Here the CDR3 DNA reads TGCGCCAGCAGCTTAGAAGCGGAGGGGACCCAGTACTTC.

Notes on this clone: The same CDR3 is also encoded by other DNA sequences in this sample. V gene TRBV5-1 combines with J gene TRBJ1-1; D gene unclear. Germline assignment: CDR1 SGHRS and CDR2 YFSETQ. Trimming cost V 0 bases and J 4 bases, with 10 bases left between them. This CDR3 comprises 14 residues. The CDR3 DNA reads TGCGCCAGCAGCTTGGGAAGGGAAGGCACTGAAGCTTTCTTT. It codes for CASSLGREGTEAFF.

The gene calls are TRBV6-6 and TRBJ2-1; maybe TRBD1 (6 bases). Germline loops: CDR1 MNHNY, CDR2 SVGAGI (reference sequence). The CDR3 has 15 amino acids. Trimming shortened V by 4 bases and J by 5 bases, and 15 bases separated the two germline ends. The CDR3 here is CASSSRQGIDNEQFF. As DNA, the CDR3 is TGTGCCAGCAGTTCAAGGCAGGGGATCGACAATGAGCAGTTCTTC.

The J gene is TRBJ2-1, the V gene TRBV19, with D maybe TRBD2 (7 bases). With 7 bases removed from V and 0 bases from J, the gap between germline ends came to 16 bases. CDR3 length equals 16 residues. Germline V lookup: CDR1 LNHDA, CDR2 SQIVND (reference sequence). DNA of the CDR3: TGTGCCAGTATCGGTAGGGAGGGGGGCTCCTACAATGAGCAGTTCTTC. Translation: CASIGREGGSYNEQFF.

A remark on this clone: Other DNA sequences in this specimen translate into the identical CDR3. The rearrangement joins TRBV2 to TRBJ2-7, with TRBD1 as a possible D gene (5 bases). With 3 bases removed from V and 1 base from J, the gap between germline ends came to 7 bases. Germline values: CDR1 SNHLY, CDR2 FYNNEI. The length of the CDR3 is 13 residues. CDR3 protein: CASSDQGSYEQYF. DNA of the CDR3: TGTGCCAGCAGTGATCAGGGTTCCTACGAGCAGTACTTC.

This clone turned up a few times. J is TRBJ2-7 and V is TRBV10-3; D gene unclear. The CDR3 has 14 residues. Per the germline V gene, CDR1 is ENHRY and CDR2 is SYGVKD. Trimming stripped 0 bases from V and 2 bases from J, with 8 bases between. CDR3 loop: CAISESGNAYEQYF. For the CDR3, the DNA is TGTGCCATCAGTGAGTCGGGGAATGCCTACGAGCAGTACTTC.

The CDR3 loop reads CASSLGAGQNTEAFF. The CDR3 DNA reads TGTGCCAGCAGCTTGGGCGCCGGTCAAAACACTGAAGCTTTCTTT. V usage is TRBV5-6 and J usage is TRBJ1-1; D remains ambiguous. The germline V and J ends were trimmed by 0 bases and 2 bases, with 11 bases remaining between them. CDR3 length: 15 amino acids. Germline V lookup: CDR1 SGHDT, CDR2 YYEEEE.

The V call is TRBV7-8, the J call TRBJ2-5, with D tentatively TRBD1 or TRBD2 (5 bases each). Trimming took 5 bases from V and 11 from J, leaving 30 bases between them. CDR1 and CDR2 (germline): SGHVS, FQNEAQ. This CDR3 is built from 17 residues. The CDR3 protein is CASSPAPPGWDRPSQYF. In DNA, the CDR3 is TGTGCCAGCAGCCCGGCCCCCCCCGGGTGGGACCGCCCGTCACAGTACTTC.

The V call is TRBV5-1, the J call TRBJ1-1; no clear D gene. The CDR3 spans 14 residues. With 1 base removed from V and 10 bases from J, the gap between germline ends came to 17 bases. The germline V gene encodes CDR1 SGHRS and CDR2 YFSETQ. CDR3: CASSLPASTPRAFF. In DNA form, the CDR3 reads TGCGCCAGCAGCTTGCCCGCCTCGACGCCACGAGCTTTCTTT.

This chain uses TRBV7-9 with TRBJ1-1; D might be TRBD1 (6 bases). Germline V gives CDR1 SEHNR, CDR2 FQNEAQ (reference sequence). The CDR3 has 13 amino acids. V was cut by 5 bases and J by 5 bases, with 12 bases left in between. The CDR3 spells CASSLEQGTEAFF. The DNA for the CDR3 is TGTGCCAGCAGCCTTGAACAGGGAACTGAAGCTTTCTTT. Full variable domain (missing parts from reference TRBV7-9 and TRBJ1-1): DTGVSQNPRHKITKRGQNVTFRCDPISEHNRLYWYRQTLGQGPEFLTYFQNEAQLEKSRLLSDRFSAERPKGSFSTLEIQRTEQGDSAMYLCASSLEQGTEAFFGQGTRLTVV.